The 16 T cell receptor beta chains below all came from one sample that was sequenced in a study of cytomegalovirus exposure and HLA in healthy donors. PCR amplification relied on 60 Vbeta primers (plus 13 Jbeta primers). Produced via immunoSEQ multiplex PCR; TCRdb's table is partial and in-frame only. The sample lists some 150,000 clones, around four fifths occurring once. The sequenced sample was PBMCs. All receptors derive from a man aged 50-59 years in good health and CMV-seropositive.

The rearrangement links TRBV18 to TRBJ1-5; D ambiguous. V lost 4 bases and J lost 6, with 13 bases in between. Germline assignment: CDR1 KGHSH and CDR2 LQKENI. This CDR3 spans 14 amino acids. The CDR3 DNA is TGTGCCAGCTCACTATTGAGAGAGGGTCAGCCCCAGCATTTT. Encoded protein: CASSLLREGQPQHF.

This chain links TRBV28 with TRBJ1-5, with D uncertain. V lost 6 bases and J 2 bases, leaving 5 bases between the germline ends. The CDR3 is 12 amino acids. Germline V CDR1 and CDR2: MDHEN, SYDVKM. The CDR3 is CASRTGNQPQHF. The CDR3 DNA reads TGTGCCAGCAGAACAGGCAATCAGCCCCAGCATTTT.

The chain recombines TRBV28 with TRBJ1-5, with D possibly matching TRBD1 (6 bases). V was trimmed by 3 bases and J by 3 bases, leaving 9 bases between them. The length of the CDR3 is 14 residues. Germline V gene data show CDR1 as MDHEN and CDR2 as SYDVKM. The CDR3 loop reads CASSFQGFNQPQHF. CDR3 nucleotide sequence: TGTGCCAGCAGTTTCCAGGGGTTCAATCAGCCCCAGCATTTT. The full variable domain, with the rest looked up from reference TRBV28 and TRBJ1-5, is DVKVTQSSRYLVKRTGEKVFLECVQDMDHENMFWYRQDPGLGLRLIYFSYDVKMKEKGDIPEGYSVSREKKERFSLILESASTNQTSMYLCASSFQGFNQPQHFGDGTRLSIL.

The chain employs TRBV7-9 and TRBJ2-3; tentative D call: TRBD2 (6 bases). The CDR3 is made up of 16 amino acids. V gave up 6 bases and J gave up 2 bases, with 18 bases separating them. From germline, CDR1 is SEHNR and CDR2 FQNEAQ (reference sequence). This chain's CDR3 is CASSPPGLADTDTQYF. CDR3 nucleotides: TGTGCCAGCAGTCCCCCCGGGTTAGCGGACACAGATACGCAGTATTTT.

The chain joins TRBV11-2 to TRBJ2-1; 8 positions match TRBD2. This CDR3 comprises 16 residues. With 4 bases clipped from V and 0 bases from J, the junction kept 5 bases outside the gene matches. CDR1 is SGHAT, CDR2 FQNNGV, per germline. The CDR3 sequence: CASSSKRGSSYNEQFF. In DNA form, the CDR3 reads TGTGCCAGCAGCTCAAAGCGGGGGAGCTCCTACAATGAGCAGTTCTTC.

This chain links TRBV4-1 with TRBJ2-5; 13 nucleotides line up with TRBD2. Germline trimming cut 4 bases from V and 5 bases from J; bases unmatched to any gene: 7. CDR3 length: 16 residues. CDR1 and CDR2 from the germline V gene are MGHRA and YSYEKL. CDR3 sequence reads: CASSRLGTSGAETQYF. The CDR3 DNA follows: TGCGCCAGCAGCCGCCTCGGGACTAGCGGGGCCGAGACCCAGTACTTC.

The CDR3 region has the DNA TGTGCCAGCACACCGGGACAGGGGGTCTACGAGCAGTACTTC. Its protein product is CASTPGQGVYEQYF. This chain uses TRBV6-1 with TRBJ2-7, with 11 bases aligning to TRBD1. The germline gives CDR1 MNHNS, CDR2 SASEGT. V shed 7 bases, J shed 3 bases, and the junction held 5 bases outside the gene matches. The CDR3 consists of 14 residues.

The rearrangement links TRBV28 to TRBJ2-5; 10 nucleotides line up with TRBD1. Germline CDR1 and CDR2: MDHEN and SYDVKM. The CDR3 loop spans 15 amino acids. The J segment lost 5 bases and the V segment lost 3 bases, leaving 6 bases of the junction unmatched. CDR3 region: CASSFSDRGPETQYF. The CDR3 nucleotides are TGTGCCAGCAGTTTTAGTGACAGGGGGCCGGAGACCCAGTACTTC.

The chain employs TRBV2 and TRBJ2-7, with a weak D call TRBD1 (6 bases). The CDR3 totals 12 residues. Trimming cost V 4 bases and J 4 bases, with 8 bases left between them. Germline values: CDR1 SNHLY, CDR2 FYNNEI. CDR3 sequence: CASSADRYEQYF. The CDR3 coding sequence is TGTGCCAGCAGTGCCGACAGGTACGAGCAGTACTTC.

The rearrangement joins TRBV28 to TRBJ2-7; D unresolved. CDR3 length: 14 residues. Trimming stripped 4 bases from V and 3 bases from J, with 13 bases between. Germline CDR1 and CDR2: MDHEN and SYDVKM. The CDR3 region is CASSSEEILYEQYF. The CDR3 nucleotides are TGTGCCAGCAGTTCCGAGGAAATTCTCTACGAGCAGTACTTC.

This chain connects TRBV27 to TRBJ1-1; D unclear. Per germline, CDR1 MNHEY and CDR2 SMNVEV (reference sequence). The CDR3 consists of 14 residues. Trimming left V 2 bases short and J 5 bases short, with 12 bases between. CDR3 bases: TGTGCCAGCAGTTTAAGAGGTTATGGGACTGAAGCTTTCTTT. Its translation: CASSLRGYGTEAFF.

The rearrangement joins TRBV5-4 to TRBJ1-6; TRBD1 matches 7 bases. The germline CDR1 and CDR2 sequences are SGHNT and YYREEE (reference sequence). V dropped 0 bases and J dropped 9; count of bases not matched to a gene: 3. The CDR3 covers 14 residues. CDR3 region: CASSLDGDSSPLHF. The CDR3 DNA follows: TGTGCCAGCAGCTTGGATGGGGACAGTTCACCCCTCCACTTT.

V gene TRBV27 combines with J gene TRBJ1-4; 8 nucleotides match TRBD1. Germline CDR1 reads MNHEY; CDR2 reads SMNVEV (reference sequence). V shed 1 base and J 8 bases; nucleotides not matched to a gene: 3. The CDR3 contains 14 residues. CDR3 coding DNA: TGTGCCAGCAGTTTATTACAGGGGGAGGAAAAACTGTTTTTT. Translating it yields CASSLLQGEEKLFF.

The chain joins TRBV7-3 to TRBJ2-3; 8 nucleotides agree with TRBD2. Germline CDR1 and CDR2: SGHTA and FQGTGA. The CDR3 contains 18 residues. V lost 5 bases and J lost 2; bases outside the gene matches: 15. DNA for the CDR3: TGTGCCAGCAGCATTGGGGCTCTGGCGGGGGGCGTCACAGATACGCAGTATTTT. Translated: CASSIGALAGGVTDTQYF.

The gene calls are TRBV7-9 and TRBJ1-3, with D unclear. This CDR3 comprises 14 residues. Trimming took off 1 base at V and 1 base at J, with 5 bases between the two ends. The germline gives CDR1 SEHNR, CDR2 FQNEAQ (reference sequence). CDR3 loop: CASSLVVSGNTIYF. CDR3 DNA sequence: TGTGCCAGCAGCTTAGTCGTTTCTGGAAACACCATATATTTT.

The chain recombines TRBV28 with TRBJ2-3; 8 nucleotides line up with TRBD1. The CDR3 loop spans 15 amino acids. V lost 6 bases and J lost 2; bases outside the gene matches: 7. CDR1 and CDR2 (germline): MDHEN, SYDVKM. This CDR3 reads CASRPGQVFTDTQYF. In DNA form, the CDR3 reads TGTGCCAGCAGGCCGGGACAGGTATTCACAGATACGCAGTATTTT.